Below, one TCR beta chain is given with its context. Its antigen is not identified. This sample stems from a study of T cells in Graves' hyperthyroidism and ophthalmopathy. Germline V gene sequence: CDR1 SGDLS, CDR2 YYNGEE. The ends lost 5 bases at V and 6 bases at J; junction bases unmatched: 11. The CDR3 extends over 15 amino acids. Patients between 18 and 65 years old had hyperthyroidism, newly diagnosed and lasting under 2 months. The diagnoses drew upon clinical symptoms, serum thyroxine and TRAb, thyroid ultrasound and orbital computed tomography. TCR beta CDR3 regions were amplified from RNA. First-round RT-PCR targeting the TCR CDR3 was performed with the HTBI primer set. TCRdb re-called the multiplex PCR reads with MiXCR, one entry per CDR3 protein. The repertoire includes about 500,000 distinct CDR3 sequences, approximately 15% of them detected once, and less than 20% sits in the top ten. Study-wide results and limits: A model using 13 V-J features told ophthalmopathy apart from stable hyperthyroidism. Blood samples included most of the expanded thyroid clonotypes exceeding 0.001.

The specimen sequenced was blood. The chain joins TRBV9 to TRBJ2-3; 8 nucleotides match TRBD2. This clonotype was sampled from a woman under 30 with Graves' hyperthyroidism. The CDR3 spells CASSLVSGRYDTQYF. The CDR3 bases are TGTGCCAGCAGTTTAGTAAGCGGGAGATATGATACGCAGTATTTT.